The rows below give T cell receptor beta chains drawn from one sample of a study of T-cell reconstitution after alpha-beta-depleted transplantation in children. TCRdb passed the PCR reads through MiXCR, listing each CDR3 protein once. This table has 450,000 to 500,000 distinct CDR3 sequences, approximately 12% appearing once. This sample comprised PBMCs from the stem cell graft donor, obtained from the stem cell graft. The receptors derive from a human donor who donated a stem cell graft to a child with combined immunodeficiency. CDR3s include the opening cysteine and the closing phenylalanine or tryptophan. The order of the fields is V gene, J gene, D gene, clone size, CDR3 DNA, CDR3 protein. The D gene is left open where the match is weak. For some rows the clone size is stated as once, few or many, or as a class when expanded; others skip it.

>TRBV28|TRBJ2-7|NA|many
TGTGCCAGCGACGGCGGGCACTCCTACGAGCAGTACTTC
CASDGGHSYEQYF
>TRBV7-3|TRBJ2-7|NA|NA
TGTGCCAGCAGCTTAGCCGAGCAGTACTTC
CASSLAEQYF
>TRBV6-5|TRBJ1-2|NA|few
TGTGCCAGCGGGGGCGGAGTGGAGGGCTACACCTTC
CASGGGVEGYTF
>TRBV12-3/TRBV12-4|TRBJ2-1|TRBD2|few
TGTGCCAGCAGAAGGACTAGCGGGGGGCCGAATGAGCAGTTCTTC
CASRRTSGGPNEQFF
>TRBV12-5|TRBJ2-1|NA|few
TGTGCTAGTGCCGGGCCATACAATGAGCAGTTCTTC
CASAGPYNEQFF
>TRBV4-3|TRBJ2-7|NA|many
TGCGCCAGCAGCCAAGAGTCCAGTTACGAGCAGTACTTC
CASSQESSYEQYF
>TRBV20-1|TRBJ1-2|TRBD1|NA
TGCAGTGCTACACAAGGGGGCGATAACTATGGCTACACCTTC
CSATQGGDNYGYTF
>TRBV24-1|TRBJ2-5|NA|many
TGTGCCACCAGTGATTTTGGGTTGCACCAGTACTTC
CATSDFGLHQYF
>TRBV20-1|TRBJ2-6|NA|few
TGCAGTGCGTCCCTTGGGGCTACCTCTGGGGCCAACGTCCTGACTTTC
CSASLGATSGANVLTF
>TRBV7-2|TRBJ2-5|NA|NA
TGTGCCAGCAGCCGCTTGGGGGGCTTCCAAGAGACCCAGTACTTC
CASSRLGGFQETQYF
>TRBV28|TRBJ2-3|NA|few
TGTGCCAGCAGTTTACACACAGTGCCAGATACGCAGTATTTT
CASSLHTVPDTQYF
>TRBV12-3/TRBV12-4|TRBJ2-7|TRBD2|few
TGTGCCAGCCTTAGCGGGGGTAGCTCCTACGAGCAGTACTTC
CASLSGGSSYEQYF
>TRBV19|TRBJ2-7|NA|few
TGTGCCAGTAGTACCGTAGAACTCGCGGGCGAGCAGTACTTC
CASSTVELAGEQYF
>TRBV7-2|TRBJ2-1|TRBD2|NA
TGTGCCAGCAGCTTAGGCAGGGAGGGCGGCAATGAGCAGTTCTTC
CASSLGREGGNEQFF
>TRBV25-1|TRBJ2-1|TRBD1|few
TGTGCCATAGGGACAGCGGAGAATGAGCAGTTCTTC
CAIGTAENEQFF
>TRBV29-1|TRBJ2-5|NA|NA
TGCAGCGAGGTTAAGGATGAGACCCAGTACTTC
CSEVKDETQYF
>TRBV25-1|TRBJ2-7|NA|few
TGTGCCACCAAAACAGGGTACGAGCAGTACTTC
CATKTGYEQYF
>TRBV10-2|TRBJ2-7|TRBD1|many
TGCGCCAGCACCGACAGGGACTACGAGCAGTACTTC
CASTDRDYEQYF
>TRBV6-1|TRBJ2-1|NA|many
TGTGCCACCGCGCTCGGAAGATTCAATGAGCAGTTCTTC
CATALGRFNEQFF
>TRBV29-1|TRBJ1-2|TRBD1|NA
TGCAGCGTTGAATCGTCAGGGGGGGAGTATGGCTACACCTTC
CSVESSGGEYGYTF
>TRBV30|TRBJ2-7|NA|NA
TGTGCCTGGAGTCAGAGCTACGAGCAGTACTTC
CAWSQSYEQYF
>TRBV24-1|TRBJ2-5|NA|many
TGTGCCACCAGTGATTGGAAGCAAGAGACCCAGTACTTC
CATSDWKQETQYF
>TRBV24-1|TRBJ1-1|NA|NA
TGTGCCACCAGTGGTGGGCCCGAGGCTTTCTTT
CATSGGPEAFF
>TRBV6-2/TRBV6-3|TRBJ2-3|TRBD2|NA
TGTGCCAGCAGTTATCCCCTGACTAGCGGTTTTACAGATACGCAGTATTTT
CASSYPLTSGFTDTQYF
>TRBV7-9|TRBJ2-1|TRBD2|NA
TGTGCCAGCAGCCCTTGGGGCGGGGGGGAAGGTGAGCAGTTCTTC
CASSPWGGGEGEQFF